These 17 T cell receptor beta chains were sequenced from one sample in a study of blood T cell repertoires in COVID-19. Data came from immunoSEQ multiplex PCR; TCRdb stores just in-frame clones and leaves some out. This sample has around 100,000 clones, with around 90% found just once. Sequenced input: peripheral blood. These receptors all stem from a man younger than 35 with acute or convalescent COVID-19.

The chain uses TRBV23-1 and TRBJ2-1; 7 bases align to TRBD1. TRBV23-1 is flagged as an ORF with uncertain function. CDR3 length: 16 amino acids. J lost 3 bases, V lost 7 bases, and 12 bases had no gene match. The CDR3 protein is CASKTREGANYNEQFF. Written as DNA, the CDR3 is TGCGCCAGCAAGACTCGTGAGGGGGCGAACTACAATGAGCAGTTCTTC.

J is TRBJ1-2 and V is TRBV7-8; the D gene is possibly TRBD1 (5 bases). Per the germline V gene, CDR1 is SGHVS and CDR2 is FQNEAQ. The CDR3 length is 15 residues. The ends were cut back, 5 bases at V and 5 bases at J, with 18 bases in the middle. DNA of the CDR3: TGTGCCAGCAGCCCTCCGGGGGAGGGGAGGTATGGCTACACCTTC. Amino acids: CASSPPGEGRYGYTF. Combining the CDR3 with reference TRBV7-8 and TRBJ1-2 gives the whole variable domain GAGVSQSPRYKVAKRGQDVALRCDPISGHVSLFWYQQALGQGPEFLTYFQNEAQLDKSGLPSDRFFAERPEGSVSTLKIQRTQQEDSAVYLCASSPPGEGRYGYTFGSGTRLTVV.

This clone is a singleton in its sample. This chain links TRBV27 with TRBJ2-1; D is undetermined. CDR1 is MNHEY and CDR2 is SMNVEV in the germline V gene (reference sequence). This CDR3 region has 13 residues. Trimming took off 3 bases at V and 0 bases at J, with 3 bases between the two ends. The CDR3 protein is CASSFFSYNEQFF. The CDR3 DNA is TGTGCCAGCAGTTTCTTCTCCTACAATGAGCAGTTCTTC.

J is TRBJ2-2 and V is TRBV20-1; a possible D gene is TRBD1 (6 bases). V lost 8 bases to trimming and J lost 7 bases, with 11 bases between them. Germline V gene lookup returns CDR1 DFQATT and CDR2 SNEGSKA (reference sequence). The CDR3 is 11 amino acids. CDR3 loop: CSTGSHGELFF. CDR3 coding DNA: TGCAGTACAGGGTCGCACGGGGAGCTGTTTTTT.

The CDR3 sequence is CASSAFRGQAPIGPLHF. For the CDR3, the DNA is TGTGCCAGTAGTGCCTTCAGGGGCCAGGCCCCCATAGGACCCCTCCACTTT. The rearrangement links TRBV19 to TRBJ1-6; tentative D call: TRBD1 (6 bases). V dropped 5 bases and J dropped 12 bases, with 26 bases sitting between them. The CDR3 runs 17 residues. Germline CDR1 and CDR2: LNHDA and SQIVND (reference sequence).

This clone was seen a handful of times. The CDR3 region is CASTQGLNEKLFF. The CDR3 nucleotides read TGTGCCAGCACACAGGGACTAAATGAAAAACTGTTTTTT. The chain links TRBV2 to TRBJ1-4, with D perhaps TRBD1 (6 bases). Deletions cut 7 bases from V and 5 bases from J, with 11 bases between. From germline, CDR1 is SNHLY and CDR2 FYNNEI. This CDR3 contains 13 residues.

The V gene is TRBV18, the J gene TRBJ1-1; D is uncertain. Germline lookup yields CDR1 KGHSH and CDR2 LQKENI. The CDR3 totals 14 residues. The V and J ends lost 0 bases and 3 bases respectively, with 8 bases between them. Here the CDR3 reads CASSPPEGHTEAFF. CDR3 in DNA: TGTGCCAGCTCACCACCGGAGGGCCACACTGAAGCTTTCTTT.

This rearrangement joins TRBV15 to TRBJ1-5; D not certain. Germline CDR1 is LNHNV and CDR2 is YYDKDF (reference sequence). Trimming pared 1 base from V and 2 bases from J, leaving 15 bases between. This CDR3 spans 17 amino acids. The CDR3 region has the DNA TGTGCCACCAGCAGAGTTCACGGGGTATTTGGCAATCAGCCCCAGCATTTT. Encoded protein: CATSRVHGVFGNQPQHF. The variable domain in full, with the rest retrieved from reference TRBV15 and TRBJ1-5, is DAMVIQNPRYQVTQFGKPVTLSCSQTLNHNVMYWYQQKSSQAPKLLFHYYDKDFNNEADTPDNFQSRRPNTSFCFLDIRSPGLGDTAMYLCATSRVHGVFGNQPQHFGDGTRLSIL.

The V call is TRBV7-9, the J call TRBJ2-5, with D tentatively TRBD1 (5 bases). V was cut by 5 bases and J by 0 bases, with 7 bases left in between. The germline CDR1 and CDR2 sequences are SEHNR and FQNEAQ (reference sequence). The CDR3 contains 13 residues. CDR3 bases: TGTGCCAGCAGCCGACAGAACCAAGAGACCCAGTACTTC. It is translated as CASSRQNQETQYF.

The chain is built from TRBV6-2 or TRBV6-3 and TRBJ1-1; TRBD1 matches 8 bases. The CDR3 runs to 15 residues. V dropped 5 bases and J dropped 0; count of bases not matched to a gene: 5. CDR1 is MNHEY and CDR2 is SVGEGT in the germline V gene. The CDR3 region has the DNA TGTGCCAGCAGTCTCGGACAGGGTTTGAACACTGAAGCTTTCTTT. It codes for CASSLGQGLNTEAFF.

The V gene is TRBV24-1, the J gene TRBJ2-5; TRBD2 is a possible D gene (5 bases). The germline V and J ends were trimmed by 1 base and 5 bases, with 13 bases remaining between them. The CDR3 runs 15 residues. Germline assignment: CDR1 KGHDR and CDR2 SFDVKD. The CDR3 is CATSDFVRTGETQYF. DNA for the CDR3: TGTGCCACCAGTGATTTCGTGAGGACGGGGGAGACCCAGTACTTC.

The chain links TRBV14 to TRBJ1-1, with unresolved D. The length of the CDR3 is 13 residues. With 2 bases removed from V and 4 bases from J, the gap between germline ends came to 8 bases. Germline V CDR1 and CDR2: SGHDN, FVKESK. In nucleotides, the CDR3 is TGTGCCAGCAGCCAAACCCGGAGCACTGAAGCTTTCTTT. As protein: CASSQTRSTEAFF.

The gene calls are TRBV27 and TRBJ2-4, with D maybe TRBD1 (5 bases). The CDR3 runs to 15 residues. The V end was cut by 4 bases, the J end by 3 bases, with 13 bases between. CDR1 MNHEY and CDR2 SMNVEV come from the germline V gene (reference sequence). CDR3 loop: CASSSYQGDKNIQYF. In nucleotides, the CDR3 is TGTGCCAGCAGTTCTTATCAAGGGGACAAAAACATTCAGTACTTC.

The chain combines TRBV6-5 with TRBJ2-2; 9 bases are a match to TRBD1. CDR1 MNHEY and CDR2 SVGAGI come from the germline V gene. The CDR3 runs to 15 residues. Trimming took 2 bases from V and 3 from J; bases not matched to a gene: 1. The CDR3, as DNA: TGTGCCAGCAGTTACGGGGACAGGGACACCGGGGAGCTGTTTTTT. Translation: CASSYGDRDTGELFF.

The J gene is TRBJ2-3, the V gene TRBV6-5; D is ambiguous. V gave up 2 bases and J gave up 6 bases, with 12 bases separating them. The CDR3 covers 14 residues. Germline CDR1 is MNHEY and CDR2 is SVGAGI. CDR3 DNA sequence: TGTGCCAGCAGTTACGAGTCAAACGGGGATACGCAGTATTTT. Residues: CASSYESNGDTQYF.

The CDR3 DNA reads as TGCGCCAGCAGCTCTAGGACAGTCTCCTACGAGCAGTACTTC. Protein: CASSSRTVSYEQYF. This chain connects TRBV5-1 to TRBJ2-7, with D possibly TRBD1 on 6 matching bases. Trimming shortened V by 3 bases and J by 0 bases, and 10 bases separated the two germline ends. Germline V CDR1 and CDR2: SGHRS, YFSETQ. The CDR3 has 14 residues.

V usage is TRBV5-1 and J usage is TRBJ2-3, with 11 bases identical to TRBD2. CDR1 and CDR2 from the germline V gene are SGHRS and YFSETQ. This CDR3 has 16 amino acids. The junction had 9 bases not matched to a gene; V was cut back by 4 bases and J by 5 bases. The CDR3 sequence is CASSVSGRAGVDTQYF. The DNA for the CDR3 is TGCGCCAGCAGCGTTAGCGGGAGGGCCGGAGTAGATACGCAGTATTTT.